This TCR beta chain was retrieved from a study of blood T cells in healthy people across ages. Study information: Through template switching, about one barcoded beta molecule was captured per two T cells, as measured in model experiments.

With a J-beta primer mix and a sample-barcoded 5' primer, a second PCR ran 7 to 11 cycles. TCRdb re-called the 5' RACE reads through MiXCR, storing one row per CDR3 protein. The table shows hundreds of thousands of distinct CDR3 sequences, with 20% to 30% occurring only once. Broader study findings: Both higher diversity and more naive CD4+ cells marked long-lived donors when set against aged donors.

In regard to this clonotype: Its antigen is currently unknown.

The data also belong to a second study, concerning T cells of mothers and their children. That study adds: Reads recorded for TCR beta CDR3 numbered over 9.5 million per mother and roughly 2.7 million per child.

The sequenced material came from blood. The sequence was obtained from a boy under 18 in good health.

The CDR3 protein is CASSFGGQNEQFF. Written as DNA, the CDR3 is TGTGCCAGCAGCTTCGGGGGGCAAAATGAGCAGTTCTTC. The V and J genes are TRBV7-2 and TRBJ2-5; maybe TRBD2 (7 bases). The end of the DNA is better explained by TRBJ2-1, so the J call may be wrong. Germline V gene sequence: CDR1 SGHTA, CDR2 FQGNSA. CDR3 size: 13 residues.